The 28 T cell receptor beta chains listed next were all sequenced from one sample in a study of blood T cells in healthy people across ages. Together with a sample-barcoded 5' primer, a J-beta primer mix was included in a second PCR lasting roughly 6 to 12 cycles. TCRdb reanalysed the 5' RACE reads using MiXCR and keeps one entry per CDR3 protein. Of about 640,000 distinct CDR3 sequences listed, roughly 30% are singletons. Sequences were obtained from blood. Receptors originate from an elderly woman in good health.

A remark on this clonotype: This could be a read error, since a much larger clone is one nucleotide away. J is TRBJ2-3 and V is TRBV10-3; TRBD2 matches 9 bases. Looked up from germline, CDR1 is ENHRY and CDR2 is SYGVKD. This CDR3 has 17 residues. The J segment lost 3 bases and the V segment lost 0 bases, leaving 7 bases of the junction unmatched. The CDR3: CAISESRAGGPTDTQYF. The CDR3 DNA reads TGTGCCATCAGTGAGTCGAGGGCGGGGGGGCCGACAGATACGCAGTATTTT.

This sequence joins TRBV11-2 and TRBJ1-1; no firm D call. This CDR3 has 13 amino acids. CDR1 and CDR2 from the germline V gene are SGHAT and FQNNGV. V was shortened by 1 base and J by 5 bases, with 8 bases between the two germline ends. The chain's CDR3 is CASSLGGLTEAFF. CDR3 bases: TGTGCCAGCAGCTTAGGTGGGCTGACTGAAGCTTTCTTT. The full variable domain, rest sourced from reference TRBV11-2 and TRBJ1-1, is EAGVAQSPRYKIIEKRQSVAFWCNPISGHATLYWYQQILGQGPKLLIQFQNNGVVDDSQLPKDRFSAERLKGVDSTLKIQPAKLEDSAVYLCASSLGGLTEAFFGQGTRLTVV.

The chain uses TRBV27 and TRBJ1-5; 10 nucleotides match TRBD1. The junction had 5 bases not matched to a gene; V was cut back by 0 bases and J by 3 bases. Germline lookup yields CDR1 MNHEY and CDR2 SMNVEV (reference sequence). This CDR3 comprises 17 residues. The CDR3 sequence is CASSLSKGQGINQPQHF. The DNA of the CDR3 is TGTGCCAGCAGTTTATCGAAGGGACAGGGGATCAATCAGCCCCAGCATTTT.

Ten or more counts support this clonotype. The V call is TRBV7-2, the J call TRBJ1-2; D gene ambiguous. V shed 1 base and J shed 4 bases, with 13 bases lying between them. In germline, CDR1 is SGHTA, CDR2 FQGNSA. This CDR3 has 15 residues. In DNA form, the CDR3 reads TGTGCCAGCAGCTTAGAACACGCAGCCCCCTATGGCTACACCTTC. Translation gives CASSLEHAAPYGYTF. The full variable domain, rest sourced from reference TRBV7-2 and TRBJ1-2, is GAGVSQSPSNKVTEKGKDVELRCDPISGHTALYWYRQSLGQGLEFLIYFQGNSAPDKSGLPSDRFSAERTGGSVSTLTIQRTQQEDSAVYLCASSLEHAAPYGYTFGSGTRLTVV.

V and J are TRBV11-3 and TRBJ2-3; D uncertain. Trimming shortened V by 1 base and J by 4 bases, and 9 bases separated the two germline ends. This CDR3 region has 14 residues. Per the germline V gene, CDR1 is SGHNT and CDR2 is YENEEA. The DNA of the CDR3 is TGTGCCAGCAGCTTAGGGGGTGTGCCAGATACGCAGTATTTT. Its protein is CASSLGGVPDTQYF.

Points on this clonotype: A junction boundary mismatches the germline segment, possibly from a read error. The chain combines TRBV3-1 with TRBJ2-4; D may be TRBD2 (5 bases). The CDR3 covers 14 residues. Germline CDR1 is LGHDT and CDR2 is YNNKEL (reference sequence). This chain's CDR3 is CVSGQGVGKNVQYF. The CDR3 nucleotides read TGTGTCAGCGGCCAAGGTGTGGGCAAAAACGTTCAGTACTTC.

This clonotype was seen a few times. This may be a read error, as it is one base from a much larger clone. The CDR3 sequence is CASSFSPMGAYGYTF. The CDR3 coding sequence is TGTGCCAGCAGCTTTTCCCCGATGGGGGCCTATGGCTACACCTTC. The rearrangement joins TRBV7-9 to TRBJ1-2, with D possibly matching TRBD1 (6 bases). The CDR3 sequence is 15 residues long. Trimming pared 3 bases from V and 4 bases from J, leaving 15 bases between. Germline V gene sequence: CDR1 SEHNR, CDR2 FQNEAQ (reference sequence). Variable domain in full (rest from reference TRBV7-9 and TRBJ1-2): DTGVSQNPRHKITKRGQNVTFRCDPISEHNRLYWYRQTLGQGPEFLTYFQNEAQLEKSRLLSDRFSAERPKGSFSTLEIQRTEQGDSAMYLCASSFSPMGAYGYTFGSGTRLTVV.

V is TRBV6-6 and J is TRBJ2-5; TRBD1 aligns across 7 bases. The CDR3 is 12 amino acids. CDR1 and CDR2 from the germline V gene are MNHNY and SVGAGI (reference sequence). V lost 7 bases and J lost 11; bases outside the gene matches: 10. The CDR3 is CASTGQFGEQYF. The CDR3 DNA reads TGTGCCAGCACGGGACAGTTCGGTGAGCAGTACTTC.

The chain has TRBV30 and TRBJ1-4; D is unresolved. From germline, CDR1 is GTSNPN and CDR2 SVGIG (reference sequence). V lost 0 bases, J lost 5 bases, and 7 bases lay in between. The CDR3 is 13 residues long. As DNA, the CDR3 is TGTGCCTGGAGTGTCGCTCTAAATGAAAAACTGTTTTTT. Translating gives CAWSVALNEKLFF. The variable domain in full, completed from reference TRBV30 and TRBJ1-4, reads SQTIHQWPATLVQPVGSPLSLECTVEGTSNPNLYWYRQAAGRGLQLLFYSVGIGQISSEVPQNLSASRPQDRQFILSSKKLLLSDSGFYLCAWSVALNEKLFFGSGTQLSVL.

This rearrangement joins TRBV19 to TRBJ1-2; D remains ambiguous. The V gene's germline CDR1 is LNHDA and CDR2 SQIVND (reference sequence). V was clipped by 2 bases and J by 6 bases, with 19 bases between them. There are 16 residues in the CDR3. The CDR3: CASSISPSTESHGYTF. Here the CDR3 DNA reads TGTGCCAGTAGTATATCCCCATCGACGGAAAGCCATGGCTACACCTTC. Drawing the rest from reference TRBV19 and TRBJ1-2, the complete variable domain is DGGITQSPKYLFRKEGQNVTLSCEQNLNHDAMYWYRQDPGQGLRLIYYSQIVNDFQKGDIAEGYSVSREKKESFPLTVTSAQKNPTAFYLCASSISPSTESHGYTFGSGTRLTVV.

This clonotype occurred many times. The chain carries TRBV7-9 and TRBJ1-2; a possible D gene is TRBD1 (5 bases). Germline loops: CDR1 SEHNR, CDR2 FQNEAQ (reference sequence). V gave up 5 bases and J gave up 8 bases, with 15 bases separating them. This CDR3 is 13 amino acids long. Here the CDR3 DNA reads TGTGCCAGCAGCACGACCGGGGACGGCGGCTACACCTTC. This sequence encodes CASSTTGDGGYTF. Supplemented by reference TRBV7-9 and TRBJ1-2, the full variable domain reads DTGVSQNPRHKITKRGQNVTFRCDPISEHNRLYWYRQTLGQGPEFLTYFQNEAQLEKSRLLSDRFSAERPKGSFSTLEIQRTEQGDSAMYLCASSTTGDGGYTFGSGTRLTVV.

The V gene is TRBV28, the J gene TRBJ1-5; D is ambiguous. V lost 8 bases and J lost 3, with 2 bases in between. The germline gives CDR1 MDHEN, CDR2 SYDVKM. The CDR3 totals 10 residues. CDR3 sequence (DNA): TGTGCCAGCCACAATCAGCCCCAGCATTTT. Residues: CASHNQPQHF.

V usage is TRBV5-1 and J usage is TRBJ1-2; TRBD1 might be the D (6 bases). Deletions cut 4 bases from V and 2 bases from J, with 18 bases between. The CDR3 length is 16 residues. Germline values: CDR1 SGHRS, CDR2 YFSETQ. In nucleotides, the CDR3 is TGCGCCAGCAGCACCGGGACATTTGGACCGAACTATGGCTACACCTTC. It encodes CASSTGTFGPNYGYTF.

This clonotype showed up many times. The J gene is TRBJ2-7, the V gene TRBV7-2, with D maybe TRBD2 (6 bases). The CDR3 extends over 14 amino acids. Trimming stripped 5 bases from V and 6 bases from J, with 17 bases between. CDR1 is SGHTA and CDR2 is FQGNSA in the germline V gene. The DNA for the CDR3 is TGTGCCAGCAGCCAAGGAGGGTTGCGTGGCGAGCAGTACTTC. Amino acid sequence: CASSQGGLRGEQYF.

This clonotype was seen more than once but under ten times. V usage is TRBV3-1 and J usage is TRBJ2-2; TRBD2 might be the D (6 bases). The V end lost 0 bases, the J end lost 6 bases, and 11 bases lay between the germline ends. CDR3 length: 15 residues. CDR1 LGHDT and CDR2 YNNKEL come from the germline V gene (reference sequence). The chain's CDR3 is CASSQDFREAGELFF. CDR3 bases: TGTGCCAGCAGCCAAGATTTTAGGGAGGCCGGGGAGCTGTTTTTT.

This clonotype was counted a few times. The chain joins TRBV6-6 to TRBJ1-5; unclear D gene. The V and J ends lost 8 bases and 6 bases respectively, with 11 bases between them. The CDR3 is 12 amino acids. From germline, CDR1 is MNHNY and CDR2 SVGAGI (reference sequence). The CDR3 spells CASGVRSQPQHF. CDR3 bases: TGTGCCAGCGGAGTAAGGAGTCAGCCCCAGCATTTT.

This clonotype was found many times. This rearrangement joins TRBV2 to TRBJ2-3; unclear D gene. The length of the CDR3 is 15 residues. Looked up from germline, CDR1 is SNHLY and CDR2 is FYNNEI. The ends were cut back, 4 bases at V and 1 base at J, with 12 bases in the middle. CDR3: CASSAPGGRTDTQYF. CDR3 nucleotides: TGTGCCAGCAGTGCCCCCGGTGGGCGCACAGATACGCAGTATTTT.

This clonotype was observed a handful of times. J is TRBJ2-3 and V is TRBV12-3 or TRBV12-4, with a weak D call TRBD1 (5 bases). Trimming removed 6 bases from V and 4 bases from J, with 17 bases in between. The CDR3 sequence is 15 residues long. CDR3 in amino acids: CASSLGQLGADTQYF. The CDR3 nucleotides are TGTGCCAGCAGCCTAGGACAATTGGGCGCAGATACGCAGTATTTT.

V and J are TRBV7-9 and TRBJ2-5, with 8 bases matching TRBD1. The germline gives CDR1 SEHNR, CDR2 FQNEAQ (reference sequence). The CDR3 consists of 15 residues. V shed 4 bases, J shed 1 base, and the junction held 5 bases outside the gene matches. The CDR3 reads CASSSTGGSQETQYF. CDR3 in DNA: TGTGCCAGCAGCTCTACAGGGGGATCCCAAGAGACCCAGTACTTC.

In the case of this clonotype: As the CDR3 is not closed by the conserved phenylalanine or tryptophan, this likely results from a read error. This sequence joins TRBV2 and TRBJ1-1; tentatively, D is TRBD1 (5 bases). CDR1 and CDR2 from the germline V gene are SNHLY and FYNNEI. The CDR3 spans 12 residues. V lost 8 bases, J lost 7 bases, and 14 bases lay in between. For the CDR3, the DNA is TGTGCCAGCTGGGCAGGGATCGGTGAAGCTTTCTTA. Protein: CASWAGIGEAFL.

This clonotype was seen at least ten times. The chain is built from TRBV6-2 or TRBV6-3 and TRBJ2-7; TRBD2 agrees at 7 bases. This CDR3 is built from 14 residues. Looked up from germline, CDR1 is MNHEY and CDR2 is SVGEGT. V gave up 5 bases and J gave up 2 bases; unmatched junction bases: 6. The CDR3 DNA follows: TGTGCCAGCAGTCGGGACTACCTCACCTACGAGCAGTACTTC. This sequence encodes CASSRDYLTYEQYF.

As to this clonotype: A much bigger clone sits one base away, suggesting this may be a read error. The V and J genes are TRBV5-6 and TRBJ1-1, with D unresolved. This CDR3 contains 14 residues. The germline V gene has CDR1 SGHDT and CDR2 YYEEEE. The CDR3 loop is CAGSLRVSNTEAFF. CDR3 nucleotide sequence: TGTGCCGGCAGCTTGAGGGTTTCGAACACTGAAGCTTTCTTT.

This clonotype was picked up many times. V usage is TRBV7-2 and J usage is TRBJ2-5; 13 positions agree with TRBD2. The CDR3 sequence is 18 residues long. Germline lookup yields CDR1 SGHTA and CDR2 FQGNSA. V trimming: 2 bases; J trimming: 5 bases; junction bases outside the gene matches: 11. Written as DNA, the CDR3 is TGTGCCAGCAGCTTAAGACTAGCGGGGGGATTTAGAGGGGAGACCCAGTACTTC. Translated, it gives CASSLRLAGGFRGETQYF.

This clonotype occurred many times. The J gene is TRBJ1-2, the V gene TRBV12-3 or TRBV12-4; D remains ambiguous. Trimming left V 3 bases short and J 7 bases short, with 12 bases between. The CDR3 has 13 amino acids. The CDR3: CASSFQGGGGYTF. The CDR3 DNA is TGTGCCAGCAGTTTCCAAGGCGGCGGTGGCTACACCTTC.

This chain connects TRBV6-5 to TRBJ1-1, with D hard to call. CDR3 length: 15 residues. V lost 0 bases and J lost 1, with 9 bases in between. Germline CDR1 MNHEY, CDR2 SVGAGI. The CDR3 loop reads CASSYSRYGNTEAFF. The CDR3, as DNA: TGTGCCAGCAGTTACTCGCGTTACGGGAACACTGAAGCTTTCTTT.

V gene TRBV20-1 combines with J gene TRBJ2-1, with a tentative D call TRBD2 (5 bases). This CDR3 has 14 residues. Per germline, CDR1 DFQATT and CDR2 SNEGSKA (reference sequence). V lost 3 bases and J 0 bases, leaving 9 bases between the germline ends. CDR3 residues: CSASRAGSYNEQFF. The CDR3 DNA reads as TGCAGTGCTAGTCGGGCGGGCTCCTACAATGAGCAGTTCTTC.

This clonotype was recorded many times. J is TRBJ1-2 and V is TRBV27; the D gene is possibly TRBD1 (5 bases). The length of the CDR3 is 13 residues. V lost 4 bases, J lost 8 bases, and 14 bases lay in between. The germline V gene encodes CDR1 MNHEY and CDR2 SMNVEV (reference sequence). The CDR3 nucleotides read TGTGCCAGCAGTTGGGGCAGTGCGTCGGGCTACACCTTC. This encodes CASSWGSASGYTF.

The chain joins TRBV20-1 to TRBJ2-1; 16 bases agree with TRBD2. CDR3 length: 17 amino acids. Trimming removed 3 bases from V and 6 bases from J; junction bases left unmatched: 8. The V gene's germline CDR1 is DFQATT and CDR2 SNEGSKA (reference sequence). CDR3 loop: CSAREAGTSGGANEQFF. CDR3 DNA sequence: TGCAGTGCTAGGGAGGCCGGGACTAGCGGGGGGGCCAATGAGCAGTTCTTC.